This T cell receptor beta chain was profiled in a study of blood T cell repertoires in COVID-19. The length of the CDR3 is 13 residues. Per the germline V gene, CDR1 is SQVTM and CDR2 is ANQGSEA. V trimming: 4 bases; J trimming: 7 bases; junction bases outside the gene matches: 6. TCRdb's copy holds only in-frame clones and misses some; the assay was immunoSEQ multiplex PCR. The sample lists some 200,000 clones, more than 65% occurring once. The sequence derives from a man aged 50-59 years with active or convalescent COVID-19. The source material was peripheral blood. The rearrangement joins TRBV29-1 to TRBJ2-1, with 8 bases identical to TRBD1. The CDR3 spells CSVVAGGRNEQFF. CDR3 DNA sequence: TGCAGCGTTGTGGCAGGGGGCAGGAATGAGCAGTTCTTC.